Below, one T cell receptor (beta chain) is given with its context. The antigen remains undetermined. Other nucleotide sequences in the sample specify the same CDR3. This specimen comes from a study of shared clonotypes between healthy human individuals. Looked up from germline, CDR1 is LNHDA and CDR2 is SQIVND (reference sequence). The trim removed 4 bases at V and 4 bases at J, leaving 6 bases unmatched. The CDR3 runs 14 residues. Healthy and HIV-negative, the adult donors had no recent acute infections or vaccinations. Adults of Caucasian background living in Nashville, Tennessee made up all donors. Study observations and caveats: Naive subsets tended to show greater estimated richness than memory subsets.

Profiled with immunoSEQ multiplex PCR; TCRdb holds only in-frame clones, not every one. The data contain about 2,500,000 clones, around nine tenths of them seen just once; the ten biggest clones take up around 0.14%. This TCR was recovered from a man younger than 35 in good health. This chain links TRBV19 with TRBJ2-7; 8 bases align to TRBD1. The sample consisted of naive CD4+ T cells sorted from blood. The subset is: CD45RA+ positively selected. Here the CDR3 DNA reads TGTGCCAGTAGTACCACAGGGGGGTCGTACGAGCAGTACTTC. Translating it yields CASSTTGGSYEQYF.